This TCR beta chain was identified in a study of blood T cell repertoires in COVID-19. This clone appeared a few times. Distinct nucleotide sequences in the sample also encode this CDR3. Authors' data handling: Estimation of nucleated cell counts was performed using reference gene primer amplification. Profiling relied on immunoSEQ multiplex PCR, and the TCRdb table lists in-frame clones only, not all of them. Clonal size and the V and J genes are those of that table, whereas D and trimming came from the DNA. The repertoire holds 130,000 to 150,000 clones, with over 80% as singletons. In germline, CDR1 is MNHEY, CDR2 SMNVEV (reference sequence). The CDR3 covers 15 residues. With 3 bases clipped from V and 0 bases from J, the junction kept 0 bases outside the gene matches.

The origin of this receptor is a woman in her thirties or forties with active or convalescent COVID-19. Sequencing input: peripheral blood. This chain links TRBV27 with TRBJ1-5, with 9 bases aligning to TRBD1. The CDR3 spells CASSLGQGSNQPQHF. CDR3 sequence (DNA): TGTGCCAGCAGTTTGGGACAGGGTAGCAATCAGCCCCAGCATTTT.